The clone carrying this T cell receptor (beta chain) was seen more than once but under ten times. From the RT-PCR reads, TCRdb called clonotypes with MiXCR, one entry per CDR3 protein. The sample holds almost 700,000 distinct CDR3 sequences; 12% to 15% are singletons and the top ten take roughly 4%. The V gene's germline CDR1 is SGHRS and CDR2 YFSETQ. The CDR3 spans 15 residues. Trimming removed 1 base from V and 6 bases from J, with 16 bases in between. J is TRBJ1-1 and V is TRBV5-1; maybe TRBD1 (5 bases). This TCR derives from a female donor in good health, serving as a healthy control. The specimen was memory CD4+ T cells from blood. CDR3 region: CASSLRSGQEAEAFF. CDR3 DNA: TGCGCCAGCAGCTTGAGGTCAGGGCAAGAAGCTGAAGCTTTCTTT.